This entry features one TCR beta chain sequence. What it binds is not known. The data are from a study of T-cell memory formation after mild COVID-19. Across the whole study: TCR clustering was largely donor specific. Study-level results: Contracting clones localized mainly to CM and EM when CD4+ and mainly to EMRA when CD8+.

TCRdb itself ran the 5' RACE reads through MiXCR, one entry per CDR3 protein. The profile shows approximately 52,000 distinct CDR3 sequences, approximately 9% of them singletons. V dropped 0 bases and J dropped 8 bases, with 10 bases sitting between them. CDR1 is LGHNA and CDR2 is YSLEER in the germline V gene. The CDR3 spans 13 residues. The specimen sequenced was PBMCs or a T cell subset sorted from them (not recorded which). The sequence derives from an adult woman who had mild COVID-19 (a few samples of this study predate the infection). Cell type and time point are not known. The genes are TRBV4-3 and TRBJ1-2; D not resolved. The CDR3 nucleotides are TGCGCCAGCAGCCAAGATCTTCGGCGGGGCTACACCTTC. Amino acid sequence: CASSQDLRRGYTF.